This passage covers 15 T cell receptor beta chains from one sample sequenced in a study of cytomegalovirus exposure and HLA in healthy donors. The PCR made use of 60 Vbeta and 13 Jbeta primers. Generated by immunoSEQ multiplex PCR, the TCRdb table keeps only in-frame clones and is missing some. The sample contains approximately 75,000 clones, around 81% of which appear only once. Sequencing was performed on PBMCs. These receptors were taken from a male donor in good health and CMV-seronegative.

The count of this clone is one. V is TRBV2 and J is TRBJ2-6; 7 positions match TRBD2. This CDR3 is built from 18 residues. With V trimmed by 7 bases and J by 1 base, 13 bases remained unmatched. Germline V gene lookup returns CDR1 SNHLY and CDR2 FYNNEI. The CDR3 bases are TGTGCCAGCACCCAACCGGGGGGACTAACTTCTGGGGCCAACGTCCTGACTTTC. It yields the protein CASTQPGGLTSGANVLTF.

This chain uses TRBV7-6 with TRBJ1-1; D gene ambiguous. CDR3 length: 15 residues. Germline-derived CDR1 and CDR2 are SGHVS and FNYEAQ. V lost 6 bases to trimming and J lost 3 bases, with 17 bases between them. CDR3 coding DNA: TGTGCCAGCAGTACCGTCCATTTCGGGGACACTGAAGCTTTCTTT. Protein: CASSTVHFGDTEAFF.

The CDR3 DNA reads as TGTGCCAGCTCACCAAGGGCAGGGGATCGGAACTCCTACGAGCAGTACTTC. This translates into CASSPRAGDRNSYEQYF. The rearrangement joins TRBV18 to TRBJ2-7, with D perhaps matching TRBD1 (6 bases). Germline loops: CDR1 KGHSH, CDR2 LQKENI. CDR3 length: 17 residues. V was shortened by 2 bases and J by 0 bases, with 17 bases between the two germline ends.

The gene calls are TRBV9 and TRBJ1-6, with 7 bases fitting TRBD1. The CDR3 contains 15 residues. CDR1 SGDLS and CDR2 YYNGEE come from the germline V gene. The V segment lost 0 bases and the J segment 6 bases; nucleotides outside the gene matches: 3. CDR3 DNA sequence: TGTGCCAGCAGCGTAGTCGAGGGGGCTAATTCACCCCTCCACTTT. Residues: CASSVVEGANSPLHF.

DNA for the CDR3: TGTGCCAGCAGCGTAGGTACAGGGGACTATGGCTACACCTTC. The encoded protein is CASSVGTGDYGYTF. The gene calls are TRBV9 and TRBJ1-2; 7 bases map to TRBD1. J was trimmed by 3 bases and V by 0 bases; bases with no gene match: 2. CDR3 size: 14 residues. Germline CDR1 and CDR2: SGDLS and YYNGEE. Drawing the rest from reference TRBV9 and TRBJ1-2, the complete variable domain is DSGVTQTPKHLITATGQRVTLRCSPRSGDLSVYWYQQSLDQGLQFLIQYYNGEERAKGNILERFSAQQFPDLHSELNLSSLELGDSALYFCASSVGTGDYGYTFGSGTRLTVV.

V and J are TRBV4-1 and TRBJ1-5, with unresolved D. This CDR3 region has 15 residues. V lost 4 bases, J lost 3 bases, and 13 bases lay in between. Germline V gives CDR1 MGHRA, CDR2 YSYEKL. For the CDR3, the DNA is TGCGCCAGCAGCCCACAATCGGGGAACAATCAGCCCCAGCATTTT. Translation: CASSPQSGNNQPQHF.

The V and J genes are TRBV21-1 and TRBJ1-5; TRBD1 is the table's D call, not checked against the DNA. TRBV21-1 has pseudogene status. This CDR3 has 17 amino acids. The DNA for the CDR3 is TGTGCCAGCAGCAAAGTACAGGGACGGTATAGCAATCAGCCCCAGCATTTT. This sequence encodes CASSKVQGRYSNQPQHF.

The chain carries TRBV28 and TRBJ2-1, with TRBD2 identical over 7 bases. The V gene end was trimmed by 7 bases and the J gene end by 2 bases; junction bases not matched to a gene: 8. The germline gives CDR1 MDHEN, CDR2 SYDVKM. The CDR3 is 15 residues long. The CDR3 loop reads CASTPSGSTYNEQFF. CDR3 bases: TGTGCCAGCACCCCTAGCGGTTCAACCTACAATGAGCAGTTCTTC.

A few counts support this clone. The chain links TRBV4-1 to TRBJ2-5; perhaps TRBD1 as D (7 bases). From germline, CDR1 is MGHRA and CDR2 YSYEKL. Trimming took 0 bases from V and 5 from J, leaving 19 bases between them. CDR3 length: 17 amino acids. In nucleotides, the CDR3 is TGCGCCAGCAGCCAAGATTACTGGCAGGGGGGTGGGGAGACCCAGTACTTC. As protein: CASSQDYWQGGGETQYF.

The chain employs TRBV7-2 and TRBJ2-7, with D tentatively TRBD2 (5 bases). The CDR3 is 14 residues long. V was pared by 3 bases and J by 0 bases, with 9 bases between. Germline V CDR1 and CDR2: SGHTA, FQGNSA. CDR3 sequence: CASSFGGPSYEQYF. The CDR3 DNA reads as TGTGCCAGCAGCTTCGGCGGGCCCTCCTACGAGCAGTACTTC.

The gene calls are TRBV4-1 and TRBJ1-6; 7 positions match TRBD1. V lost 2 bases, J lost 10 bases, and 5 bases stayed unmatched. This CDR3 has 14 residues. CDR1 and CDR2 (germline): MGHRA, YSYEKL. This chain's CDR3 is CASSQHGQVSPLHF. CDR3 bases: TGCGCCAGCAGCCAACACGGACAGGTGTCACCCCTCCACTTT.

The rearrangement joins TRBV7-3 to TRBJ2-5; maybe TRBD1 (5 bases). CDR1 is SGHTA and CDR2 is FQGTGA in the germline V gene. Between the trimmed V and J ends, which lost 1 base and 2 bases, there was a span of 11 bases. The CDR3 sequence is 15 residues long. The CDR3 region is CASSLMGQAQETQYF. CDR3 DNA sequence: TGTGCCAGCAGCTTAATGGGGCAGGCACAAGAGACCCAGTACTTC.

The rearrangement uses TRBV27 and TRBJ1-6; perhaps TRBD1 as D (6 bases). The CDR3 length is 14 residues. Between the trimmed V and J ends, which lost 6 bases and 4 bases, there was a span of 10 bases. Germline-derived CDR1 and CDR2 are MNHEY and SMNVEV (reference sequence). CDR3 region: CASRPGQYNSPLHF. CDR3 sequence (DNA): TGTGCCAGCAGACCGGGACAATATAATTCACCCCTCCACTTT.

V and J are TRBV4-1 and TRBJ1-4; 8 nucleotides line up with TRBD1. The CDR3 has 14 amino acids. With 1 base clipped from V and 6 bases from J, the junction kept 1 base outside the gene matches. The germline V gene has CDR1 MGHRA and CDR2 YSYEKL. This CDR3 is CASSQGTGYEKLFF. The CDR3 DNA is TGCGCCAGCAGCCAAGGGACAGGGTATGAAAAACTGTTTTTT.

This chain links TRBV11-3 with TRBJ2-3, with TRBD1 matching over 9 bases. The CDR3 is 15 amino acids. Germline lookup yields CDR1 SGHNT and CDR2 YENEEA. The junction had 5 bases not matched to a gene; V was cut back by 4 bases and J by 3 bases. CDR3 in amino acids: CASSSRTGETDTQYF. CDR3 coding DNA: TGTGCCAGCAGCTCCCGGACAGGGGAGACAGATACGCAGTATTTT.